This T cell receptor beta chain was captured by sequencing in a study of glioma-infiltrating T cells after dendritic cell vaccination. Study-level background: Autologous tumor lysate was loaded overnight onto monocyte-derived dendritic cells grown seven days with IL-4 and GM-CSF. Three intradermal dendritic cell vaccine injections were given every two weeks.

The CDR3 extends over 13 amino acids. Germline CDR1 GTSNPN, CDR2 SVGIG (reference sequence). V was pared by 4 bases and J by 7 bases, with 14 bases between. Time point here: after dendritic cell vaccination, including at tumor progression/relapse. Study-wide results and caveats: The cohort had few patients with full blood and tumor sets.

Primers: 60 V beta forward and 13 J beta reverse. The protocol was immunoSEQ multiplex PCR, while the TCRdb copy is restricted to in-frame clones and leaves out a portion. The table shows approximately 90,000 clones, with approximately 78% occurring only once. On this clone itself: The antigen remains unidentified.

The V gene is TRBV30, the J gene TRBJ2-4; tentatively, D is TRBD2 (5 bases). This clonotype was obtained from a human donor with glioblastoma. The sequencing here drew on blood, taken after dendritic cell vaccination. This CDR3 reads CAWTAALRNIQYF. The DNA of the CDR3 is TGTGCCTGGACAGCGGCTCTCAGGAACATTCAGTACTTC.